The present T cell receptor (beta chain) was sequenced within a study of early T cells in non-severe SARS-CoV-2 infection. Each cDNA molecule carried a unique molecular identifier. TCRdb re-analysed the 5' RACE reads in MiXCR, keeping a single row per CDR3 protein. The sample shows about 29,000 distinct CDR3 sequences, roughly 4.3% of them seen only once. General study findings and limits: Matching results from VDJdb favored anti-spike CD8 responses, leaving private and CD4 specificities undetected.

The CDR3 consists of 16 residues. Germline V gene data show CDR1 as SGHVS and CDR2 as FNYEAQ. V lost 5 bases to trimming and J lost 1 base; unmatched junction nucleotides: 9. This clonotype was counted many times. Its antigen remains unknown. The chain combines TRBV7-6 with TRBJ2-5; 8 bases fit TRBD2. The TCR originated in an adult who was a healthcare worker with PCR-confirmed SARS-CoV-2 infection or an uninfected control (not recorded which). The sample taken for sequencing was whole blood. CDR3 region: CASSTRTSTGQETQYF. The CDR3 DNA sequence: TGTGCCAGCAGCACCCGGACTAGCACTGGCCAAGAGACCCAGTACTTC.